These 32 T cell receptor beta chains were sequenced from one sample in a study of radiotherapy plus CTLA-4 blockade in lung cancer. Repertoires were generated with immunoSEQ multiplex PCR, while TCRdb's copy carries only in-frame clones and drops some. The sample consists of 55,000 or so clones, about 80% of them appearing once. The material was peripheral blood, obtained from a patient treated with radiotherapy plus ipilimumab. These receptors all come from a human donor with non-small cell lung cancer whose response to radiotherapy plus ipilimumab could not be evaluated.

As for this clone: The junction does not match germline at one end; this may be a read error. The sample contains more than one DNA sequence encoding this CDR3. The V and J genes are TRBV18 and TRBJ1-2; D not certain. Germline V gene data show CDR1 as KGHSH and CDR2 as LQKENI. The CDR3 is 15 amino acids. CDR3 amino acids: CASSPGRGDWYGYTF. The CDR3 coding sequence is TGCGCCAGCTCACCTGGGCGGGGAGATTGGTATGGCTACACCTTC.

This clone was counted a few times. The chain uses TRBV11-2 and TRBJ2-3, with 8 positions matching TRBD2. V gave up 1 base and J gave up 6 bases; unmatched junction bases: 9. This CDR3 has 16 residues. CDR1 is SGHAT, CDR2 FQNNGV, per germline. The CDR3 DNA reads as TGTGCCAGCAGCTTAGGTGGAGCGGGGGTCAGGGATACGCAGTATTTT. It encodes CASSLGGAGVRDTQYF.

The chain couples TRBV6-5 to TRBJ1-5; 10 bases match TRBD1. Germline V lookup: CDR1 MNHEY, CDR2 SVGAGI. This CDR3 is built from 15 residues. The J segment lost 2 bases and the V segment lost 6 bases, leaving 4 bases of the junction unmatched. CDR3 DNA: TGTGCCAGCAGCCGCGGGACAGGGGGCAATCAGCCCCAGCATTTT. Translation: CASSRGTGGNQPQHF.

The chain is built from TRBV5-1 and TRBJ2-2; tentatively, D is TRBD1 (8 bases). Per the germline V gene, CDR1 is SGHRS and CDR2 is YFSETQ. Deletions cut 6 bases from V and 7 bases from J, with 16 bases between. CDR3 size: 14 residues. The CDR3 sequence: CASTQDREGGELFF. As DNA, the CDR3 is TGCGCCAGCACTCAGGACAGGGAGGGCGGGGAGCTGTTTTTT.

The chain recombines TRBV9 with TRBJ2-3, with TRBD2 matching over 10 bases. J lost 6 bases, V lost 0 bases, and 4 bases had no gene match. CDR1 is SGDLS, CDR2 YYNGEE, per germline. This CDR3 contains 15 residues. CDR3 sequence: CASSVGLAGEDTQYF. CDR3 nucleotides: TGTGCCAGCAGCGTAGGGCTAGCGGGGGAGGATACGCAGTATTTT.

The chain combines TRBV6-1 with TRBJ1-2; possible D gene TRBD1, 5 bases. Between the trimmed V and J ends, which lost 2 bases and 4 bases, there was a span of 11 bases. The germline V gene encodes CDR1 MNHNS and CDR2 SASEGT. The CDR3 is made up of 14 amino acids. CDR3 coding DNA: TGTGCCAGCAGTGAACAGGGAGGGCCCTATGGCTACACCTTC. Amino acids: CASSEQGGPYGYTF.

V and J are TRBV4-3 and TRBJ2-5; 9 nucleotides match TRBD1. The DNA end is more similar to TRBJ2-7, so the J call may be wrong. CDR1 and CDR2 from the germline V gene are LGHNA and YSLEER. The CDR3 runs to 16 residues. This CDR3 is CASSAGPTGQGHEQYF. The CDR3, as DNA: TGCGCCAGCAGCGCCGGCCCCACGGGACAGGGCCACGAGCAGTACTTC.

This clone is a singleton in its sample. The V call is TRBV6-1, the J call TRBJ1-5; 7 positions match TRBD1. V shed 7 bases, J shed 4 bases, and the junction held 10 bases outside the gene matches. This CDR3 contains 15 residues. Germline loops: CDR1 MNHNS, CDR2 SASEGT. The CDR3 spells CASTPDRLFNQPQHF. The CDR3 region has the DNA TGTGCCAGCACCCCGGACAGGTTATTTAATCAGCCCCAGCATTTT.

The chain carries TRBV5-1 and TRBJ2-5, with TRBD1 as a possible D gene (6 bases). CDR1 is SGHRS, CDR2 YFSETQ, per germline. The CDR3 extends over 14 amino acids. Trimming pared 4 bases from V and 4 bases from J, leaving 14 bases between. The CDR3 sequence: CASSPGGRGETQYF. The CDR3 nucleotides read TGCGCCAGCAGCCCCGGAGGCAGGGGAGAGACCCAGTACTTC.

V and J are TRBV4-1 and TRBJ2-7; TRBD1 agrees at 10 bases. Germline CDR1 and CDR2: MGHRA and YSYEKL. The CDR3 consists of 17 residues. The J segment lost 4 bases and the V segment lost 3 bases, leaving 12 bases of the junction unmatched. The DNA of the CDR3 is TGCGCCAGCAGCCACGCCCGGACAGGGGGAAGTTGGTACGAGCAGTACTTC. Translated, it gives CASSHARTGGSWYEQYF.

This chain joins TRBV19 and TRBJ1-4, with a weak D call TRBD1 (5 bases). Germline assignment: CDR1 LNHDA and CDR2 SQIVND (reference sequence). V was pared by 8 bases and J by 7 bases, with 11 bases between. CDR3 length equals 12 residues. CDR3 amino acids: CASLGEAEKLFF. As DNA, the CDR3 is TGTGCCAGTCTAGGGGAGGCTGAAAAACTGTTTTTT.

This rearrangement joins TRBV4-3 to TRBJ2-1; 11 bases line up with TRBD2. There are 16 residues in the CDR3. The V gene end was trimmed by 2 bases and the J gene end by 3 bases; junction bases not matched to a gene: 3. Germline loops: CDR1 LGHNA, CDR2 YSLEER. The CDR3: CASSQTGLAVYNEQFF. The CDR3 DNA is TGCGCCAGCAGCCAAACGGGACTAGCGGTCTACAATGAGCAGTTCTTC.

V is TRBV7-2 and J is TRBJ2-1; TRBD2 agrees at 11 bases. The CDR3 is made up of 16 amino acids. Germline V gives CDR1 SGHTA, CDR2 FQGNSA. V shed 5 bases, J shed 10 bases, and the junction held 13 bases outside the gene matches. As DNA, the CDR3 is TGTGCCAGCAGCCCCAGCATAGCGGGAGGGACCCGGGAGCAGTTCTTC. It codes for CASSPSIAGGTREQFF. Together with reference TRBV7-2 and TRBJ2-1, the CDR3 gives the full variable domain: GAGVSQSPSNKVTEKGKDVELRCDPISGHTALYWYRQSLGQGLEFLIYFQGNSAPDKSGLPSDRFSAERTGGSVSTLTIQRTQQEDSAVYLCASSPSIAGGTREQFFGPGTRLTVL.

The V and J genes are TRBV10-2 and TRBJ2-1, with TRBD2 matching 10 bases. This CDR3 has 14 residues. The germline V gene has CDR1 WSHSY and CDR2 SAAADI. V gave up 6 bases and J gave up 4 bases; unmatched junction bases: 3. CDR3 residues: CASRLAGRYNEQFF. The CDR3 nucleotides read TGCGCCAGCAGACTAGCGGGACGGTACAATGAGCAGTTCTTC.

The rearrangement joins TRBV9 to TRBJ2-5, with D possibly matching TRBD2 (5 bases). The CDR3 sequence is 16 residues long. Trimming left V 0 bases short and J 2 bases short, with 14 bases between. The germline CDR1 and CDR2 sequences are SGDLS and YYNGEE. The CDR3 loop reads CASSVGSSSKQETQYF. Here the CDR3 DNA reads TGTGCCAGCAGCGTAGGATCTAGCTCTAAGCAAGAGACCCAGTACTTC.

CDR3: CASSYSGTVQETQYF. The DNA of the CDR3 is TGTGCCAGCAGTTACTCCGGGACAGTCCAAGAGACCCAGTACTTC. J is TRBJ2-5 and V is TRBV27, with 7 nucleotides matching TRBD1. The germline V gene encodes CDR1 MNHEY and CDR2 SMNVEV (reference sequence). CDR3 length equals 15 residues. J was trimmed by 1 base and V by 4 bases; bases with no gene match: 6.

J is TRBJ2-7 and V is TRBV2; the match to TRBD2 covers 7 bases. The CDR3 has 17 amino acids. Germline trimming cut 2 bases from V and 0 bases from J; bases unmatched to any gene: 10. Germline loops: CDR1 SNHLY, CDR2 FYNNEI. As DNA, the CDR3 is TGTGCCAGCAGTGAATTGGCTAGCGGAGTCCACTCCTACGAGCAGTACTTC. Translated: CASSELASGVHSYEQYF.

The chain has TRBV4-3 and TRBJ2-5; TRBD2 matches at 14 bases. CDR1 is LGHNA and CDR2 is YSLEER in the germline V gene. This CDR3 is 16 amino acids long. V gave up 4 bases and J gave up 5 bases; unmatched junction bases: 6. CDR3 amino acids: CASSLTSGGAGETQYF. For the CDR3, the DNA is TGCGCCAGCAGCCTGACTAGCGGGGGGGCGGGGGAGACCCAGTACTTC.

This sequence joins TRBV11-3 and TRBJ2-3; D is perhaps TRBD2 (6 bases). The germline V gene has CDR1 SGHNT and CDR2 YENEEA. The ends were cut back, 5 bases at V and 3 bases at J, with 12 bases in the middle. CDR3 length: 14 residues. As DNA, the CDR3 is TGTGCCAGCAGCCAAGGGCTAGCGACAGATACGCAGTATTTT. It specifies CASSQGLATDTQYF.

CDR3 DNA sequence: TGTGCCATCAGGCCGGGAGGGCAGGAGACCCAGTACTTC. This gives the protein CAIRPGGQETQYF. This chain links TRBV10-3 with TRBJ2-5; 8 bases match TRBD2. V gave up 6 bases and J gave up 5 bases; unmatched junction bases: 5. The germline V gene encodes CDR1 ENHRY and CDR2 SYGVKD. The length of the CDR3 is 13 residues.

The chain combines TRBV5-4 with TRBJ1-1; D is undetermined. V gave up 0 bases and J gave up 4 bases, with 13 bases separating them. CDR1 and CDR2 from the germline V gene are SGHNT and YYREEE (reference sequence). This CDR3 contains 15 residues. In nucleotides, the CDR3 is TGTGCCAGCAGCTTGGATAGGTGGACTGGCACTGAAGCTTTCTTT. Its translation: CASSLDRWTGTEAFF.

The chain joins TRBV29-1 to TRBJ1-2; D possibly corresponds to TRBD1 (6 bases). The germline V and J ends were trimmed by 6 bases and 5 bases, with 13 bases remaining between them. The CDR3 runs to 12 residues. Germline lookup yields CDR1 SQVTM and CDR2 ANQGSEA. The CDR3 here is CSVMTGAYGYTF. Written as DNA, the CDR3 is TGCAGCGTGATGACAGGAGCTTATGGCTACACCTTC.

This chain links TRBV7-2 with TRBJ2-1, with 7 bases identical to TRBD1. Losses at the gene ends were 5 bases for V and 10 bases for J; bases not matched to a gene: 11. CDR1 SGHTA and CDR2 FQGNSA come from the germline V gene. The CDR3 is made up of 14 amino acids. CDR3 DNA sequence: TGTGCCAGCAGCCCTCCGAGACAGGGAAGGGAGCAGTTCTTC. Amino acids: CASSPPRQGREQFF.

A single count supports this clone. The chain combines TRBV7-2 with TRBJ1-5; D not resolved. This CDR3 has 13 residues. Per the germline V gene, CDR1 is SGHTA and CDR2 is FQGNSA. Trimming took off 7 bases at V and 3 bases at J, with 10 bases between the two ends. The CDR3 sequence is CASNPNTNQPQHF. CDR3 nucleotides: TGTGCCAGCAACCCGAACACCAATCAGCCCCAGCATTTT.

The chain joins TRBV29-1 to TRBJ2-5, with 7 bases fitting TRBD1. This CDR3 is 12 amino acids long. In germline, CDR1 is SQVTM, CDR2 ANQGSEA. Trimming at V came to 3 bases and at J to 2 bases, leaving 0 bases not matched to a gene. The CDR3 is CSVDRGQETQYF. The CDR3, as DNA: TGCAGCGTTGACAGGGGGCAAGAGACCCAGTACTTC.

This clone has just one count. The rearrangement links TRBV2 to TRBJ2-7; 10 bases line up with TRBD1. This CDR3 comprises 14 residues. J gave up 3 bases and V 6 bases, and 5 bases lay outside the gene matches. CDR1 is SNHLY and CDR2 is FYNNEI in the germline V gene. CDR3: CASSTGTGVYEQYF. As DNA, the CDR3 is TGTGCCAGCAGCACCGGGACAGGGGTCTACGAGCAGTACTTC.

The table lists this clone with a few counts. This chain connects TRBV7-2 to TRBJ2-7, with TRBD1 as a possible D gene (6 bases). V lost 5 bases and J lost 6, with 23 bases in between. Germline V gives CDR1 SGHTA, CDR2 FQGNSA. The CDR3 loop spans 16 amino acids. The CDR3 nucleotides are TGTGCCAGCAGCCTCGTGGGGGCCCCCCTCGCAAGCGAGCAGTACTTC. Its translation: CASSLVGAPLASEQYF. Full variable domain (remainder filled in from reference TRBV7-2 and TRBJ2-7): GAGVSQSPSNKVTEKGKDVELRCDPISGHTALYWYRQSLGQGLEFLIYFQGNSAPDKSGLPSDRFSAERTGGSVSTLTIQRTQQEDSAVYLCASSLVGAPLASEQYFGPGTRLTVT.

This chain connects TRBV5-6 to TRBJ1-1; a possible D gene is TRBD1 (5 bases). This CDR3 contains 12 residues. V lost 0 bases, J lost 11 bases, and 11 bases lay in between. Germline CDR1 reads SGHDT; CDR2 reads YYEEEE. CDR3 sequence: CASSLVGVAAFF. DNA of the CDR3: TGTGCCAGCAGCTTGGTAGGGGTTGCGGCTTTCTTT.

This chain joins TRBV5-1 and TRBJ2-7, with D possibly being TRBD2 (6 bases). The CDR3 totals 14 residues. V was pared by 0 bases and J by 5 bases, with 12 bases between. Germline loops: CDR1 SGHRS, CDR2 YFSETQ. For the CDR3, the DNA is TGCGCCAGCAGCTTGGTTCAGGGAGGAGACGAGCAGTACTTC. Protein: CASSLVQGGDEQYF.

CDR3 amino acids: CASSKATGDRGYGYTF. CDR3 coding DNA: TGCGCCAGCAGCAAAGCTACAGGGGATCGGGGCTATGGCTACACCTTC. The V call is TRBV5-1, the J call TRBJ1-2, with 7 bases fitting TRBD1. The germline CDR1 and CDR2 sequences are SGHRS and YFSETQ. The trim removed 4 bases at V and 4 bases at J, leaving 13 bases unmatched. This CDR3 has 16 residues.

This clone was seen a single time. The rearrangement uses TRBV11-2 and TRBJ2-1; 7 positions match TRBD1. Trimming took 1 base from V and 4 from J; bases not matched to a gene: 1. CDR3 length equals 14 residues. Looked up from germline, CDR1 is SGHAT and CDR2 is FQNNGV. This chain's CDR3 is CASSLGDSYNEQFF. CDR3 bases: TGTGCCAGCAGCTTAGGGGACAGTTACAATGAGCAGTTCTTC.

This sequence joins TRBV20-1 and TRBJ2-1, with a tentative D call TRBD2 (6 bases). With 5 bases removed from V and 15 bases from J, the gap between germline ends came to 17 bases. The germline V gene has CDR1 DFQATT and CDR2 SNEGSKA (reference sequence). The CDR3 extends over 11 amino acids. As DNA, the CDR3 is TGCAGTGCTCTGTATGGGGAGGAGGCGTTCTTC. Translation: CSALYGEEAFF.